These 9 T cell receptor beta chains came from one sample sequenced in a study of shared clonotypes between healthy human individuals. CD45RO-negative CD8 cells positively selected for CCR7 made up the naive population, which excluded terminally differentiated effector memory CD45RA+ cells. Profiling relied on immunoSEQ multiplex PCR, and the TCRdb table lists in-frame clones only, not all of them. The data contain roughly 2.1 million clones, about 92% of them seen just once; the ten biggest clones take up more than 1.5%. The sample taken for sequencing was naive CD8+ T cells from PBMCs. These receptors originate from a man between 18 and 29 years old in good health. Some clones in this sample may be carry-over from other donors' samples.

This sequence joins TRBV28 and TRBJ1-1; D uncertain. CDR3 size: 13 residues. Germline assignment: CDR1 MDHEN and CDR2 SYDVKM. V gave up 6 bases and J gave up 8 bases, with 16 bases separating them. The CDR3 DNA is TGTGCCAGCAGCAGCGAATCCCGGGAAGAAGCTTTCTTT. Protein sequence: CASSSESREEAFF.

The V gene is TRBV27, the J gene TRBJ1-2; no definite D call. This CDR3 comprises 12 residues. Looked up from germline, CDR1 is MNHEY and CDR2 is SMNVEV (reference sequence). Trimming stripped 5 bases from V and 4 bases from J, with 8 bases between. CDR3: CASSSWGYGYTF. The DNA for the CDR3 is TGTGCCAGCAGTAGTTGGGGCTATGGCTACACCTTC.

CDR3 DNA: TGCAGCGTTGAATCGACTAGCGGGAGGGTTCTGATTGTTATCGATACGCAGTATTTT. Its translation: CSVESTSGRVLIVIDTQYF. The rearrangement joins TRBV29-1 to TRBJ2-3; TRBD2 matches 14 bases. The J segment lost 6 bases and the V segment lost 2 bases, leaving 16 bases of the junction unmatched. This CDR3 contains 19 residues. CDR1 SQVTM and CDR2 ANQGSEA come from the germline V gene.

The chain has TRBV4-2 and TRBJ1-2; D not certain. Between the trimmed V and J ends, which lost 0 bases and 10 bases, there was a span of 15 bases. Germline-derived CDR1 and CDR2 are LGHNA and YNFKEQ. The CDR3 totals 14 residues. The CDR3 sequence: CASSQDFGQYYYTF. The CDR3 nucleotides are TGTGCCAGCAGCCAAGACTTCGGGCAGTACTACTACACCTTC.

This clone was observed once. The CDR3 region has the DNA TGTGCCAGCAGCCCGGACTTGCGGTCCTACGAGCAGTACTTC. This translates into CASSPDLRSYEQYF. This sequence joins TRBV11-2 and TRBJ2-7; maybe TRBD2 (5 bases). V shed 5 bases and J shed 1 base, with 12 bases lying between them. The CDR3 extends over 14 amino acids. The germline CDR1 and CDR2 sequences are SGHAT and FQNNGV.

This chain uses TRBV19 with TRBJ2-7; 8 positions match TRBD2. V shed 1 base, J shed 4 bases, and the junction held 9 bases outside the gene matches. Germline assignment: CDR1 LNHDA and CDR2 SQIVND (reference sequence). The CDR3 is 16 amino acids. The CDR3 sequence: CASSIGVGLESYEQYF. The CDR3 coding sequence is TGTGCCAGTAGTATAGGAGTGGGACTAGAGTCTTACGAGCAGTACTTC. The entire variable domain, with the rest obtained from reference TRBV19 and TRBJ2-7, is as follows: DGGITQSPKYLFRKEGQNVTLSCEQNLNHDAMYWYRQDPGQGLRLIYYSQIVNDFQKGDIAEGYSVSREKKESFPLTVTSAQKNPTAFYLCASSIGVGLESYEQYFGPGTRLTVT.

As DNA, the CDR3 is TGTGCCAGCGGGGAGGAGAAGGAACGGGCTTTCTTT. It encodes CASGEEKERAFF. This sequence joins TRBV9 and TRBJ1-1; D remains unclear. Trimming took 7 bases from V and 11 from J, leaving 18 bases between them. Germline loops: CDR1 SGDLS, CDR2 YYNGEE. CDR3 length: 12 residues.

Remarks on this clone: The same CDR3 is also encoded by other DNA sequences in this sample. The chain joins TRBV27 to TRBJ1-5; 9 bases line up with TRBD1. The V gene's germline CDR1 is MNHEY and CDR2 SMNVEV (reference sequence). The V segment lost 6 bases and the J segment 4 bases; nucleotides outside the gene matches: 1. This CDR3 has 13 residues. Here the CDR3 reads CASRGQGNQPQHF. The DNA for the CDR3 is TGTGCCAGCAGGGGACAGGGAAATCAGCCCCAGCATTTT.

The chain carries TRBV5-1 and TRBJ1-1, with a tentative D call TRBD1 (5 bases). CDR3 size: 13 residues. V was cut by 0 bases and J by 6 bases, with 9 bases left in between. Looked up from germline, CDR1 is SGHRS and CDR2 is YFSETQ. DNA for the CDR3: TGCGCCAGCAGCTTGGCCGTAGGGGCTGAAGCTTTCTTT. Translation: CASSLAVGAEAFF. The variable domain in full, with the rest retrieved from reference TRBV5-1 and TRBJ1-1, is KAGVTQTPRYLIKTRGQQVTLSCSPISGHRSVSWYQQTPGQGLQFLFEYFSETQRNKGNFPGRFSGRQFSNSRSEMNVSTLELGDSALYLCASSLAVGAEAFFGQGTRLTVV.